This T cell receptor (beta chain) is from a study of T-cell memory formation after mild COVID-19. Study results and caveats: Clones that contracted from day 15 to 85 had balanced CD4/CD8; later expanders were CD4+ biased. Within pre-infection memory, some responding clones were found, suggesting cross-reactive memory joined.

This clonotype occurred many times. The antigen is undetermined. CDR3 length equals 15 residues. Trimming at V came to 2 bases and at J to 2 bases, leaving 1 base not matched to a gene. Germline V gene sequence: CDR1 SGHDT, CDR2 YYEEEE. A 5'RACE reaction primed in the constant segment made cDNA libraries of TCR alpha and TCR beta, and these carried sample barcodes and UMIs. MiXCR, run by TCRdb on the 5' RACE reads, gives a single entry per CDR3 protein. The profile shows under 550,000 distinct CDR3 sequences, 18% of them singletons. The source is an adult woman who had mild COVID-19 (a few samples of this study predate the infection). Cell type and time point are not known. The chain has TRBV5-6 and TRBJ2-3; the match to TRBD2 covers 11 bases. Sequencing used PBMCs or a T cell subset sorted from them (not recorded which). Here the CDR3 reads CASSFSGGATDTQYF. The CDR3 DNA reads as TGTGCCAGCAGCTTTAGCGGGGGGGCCACAGATACGCAGTATTTT.